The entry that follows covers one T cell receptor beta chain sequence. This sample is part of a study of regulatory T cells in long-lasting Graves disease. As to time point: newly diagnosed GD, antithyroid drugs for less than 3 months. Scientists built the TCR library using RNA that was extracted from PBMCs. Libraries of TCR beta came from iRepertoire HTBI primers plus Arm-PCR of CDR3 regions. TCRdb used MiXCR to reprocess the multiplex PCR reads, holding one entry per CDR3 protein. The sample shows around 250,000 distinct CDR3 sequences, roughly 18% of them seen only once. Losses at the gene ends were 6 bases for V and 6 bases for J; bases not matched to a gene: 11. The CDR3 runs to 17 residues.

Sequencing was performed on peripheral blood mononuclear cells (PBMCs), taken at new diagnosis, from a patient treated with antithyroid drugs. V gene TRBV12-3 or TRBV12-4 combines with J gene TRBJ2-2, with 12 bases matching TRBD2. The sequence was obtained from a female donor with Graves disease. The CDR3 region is CASRPPPSGRAPGELFF. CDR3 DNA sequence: TGTGCCAGCAGGCCACCTCCTAGCGGGAGGGCCCCCGGGGAGCTGTTTTTT.